The source of this T cell receptor (beta chain) is a study of Graves' ophthalmopathy and Graves' hyperthyroidism. Overall study context: The blood sample was drawn at first diagnosis and before any treatment. Study-wide results and limits: Blood contained most expanded thyroid clonotypes exceeding 0.001 frequency.

Ten or more counts support this clonotype. Its antigen is unidentified. The CDR3 runs 14 residues. With 4 bases removed from V and 4 bases from J, the gap between germline ends came to 16 bases. The germline gives CDR1 SQVTM, CDR2 ANQGSEA. Amplification from RNA transcripts yielded the TCR beta CDR3 regions. HTBI-primed RT-PCR formed the first round, and a multiplex PCR formed the second. TCRdb passed the multiplex PCR reads through MiXCR, listing each CDR3 protein once. The table records 210,000 or so distinct CDR3 sequences, 25% to 35% of them present only once. This clonotype originated in a man aged 45-65 years with Graves' ophthalmopathy. The V gene is TRBV29-1, the J gene TRBJ2-5; no firm D call. The sample comprised peripheral blood. This CDR3 reads CSVVWLGVGETQYF. The DNA of the CDR3 is TGCAGCGTTGTGTGGCTTGGCGTAGGAGAGACCCAGTACTTC.